The clone carrying this T cell receptor (beta chain) was seen more than once but under ten times. Germline V gene data show CDR1 as MNHNS and CDR2 as SASEGT. The CDR3 contains 16 residues. V dropped 5 bases and J dropped 4 bases, with 18 bases sitting between them. From the 5' RACE reads, TCRdb called clonotypes with MiXCR, one entry per CDR3 protein. The table lists 150,000 to 200,000 distinct CDR3 sequences, 10% to 15% of them singletons. This record comes from a study of CD8 T cells in ankylosing spondylitis. The TCR sequence derives from a female donor with ankylosing spondylitis or in good health (not recorded which). The J gene is TRBJ2-1, the V gene TRBV6-1; D is unclear. The sample was blood, either unsorted or a sorted T cell fraction (not recorded which). The CDR3 here is CASSPLPLRLYNEQFF. CDR3 bases: TGTGCCAGCAGTCCACTCCCGTTGCGGCTTTACAATGAGCAGTTCTTC.